In this sample, the clone carrying this T cell receptor (beta chain) turned up a few times. At one end the junction does not follow the germline gene, possibly because of a read error. Assay: immunoSEQ multiplex PCR; the TCRdb copy retains only in-frame clones and omits some. The data hold about 120,000 clones, with about 93% observed a single time. The CDR3 runs 13 residues. Germline values: CDR1 MDHEN, CDR2 SYDVKM. The data originate from a study of T cell changes during pregnancy in multiple sclerosis. The sequences come from peripheral blood, collected before pregnancy. J is TRBJ1-2 and V is TRBV28, with D possibly TRBD1 on 5 matching bases. This sequence originates from a female donor with multiple sclerosis, enrolled in a pregnancy study. CDR3 DNA: TGTGCCTGCAGACAGAGCTCTAACTATGGCTACACCTTC. This gives the protein CACRQSSNYGYTF.